These T cell receptor beta chains were read from a single sample in a study of T cell repertoires in cytomegalovirus infection. Using its own MiXCR run on the reads, TCRdb lists one record per CDR3 protein. The table shows roughly 200,000 distinct CDR3 sequences, with about a sixth occurring only once. Specimen: CD8+ T cells from PBMCs. These receptors originate from a human donor in good health (CMV status not recorded). Some clones in this sample may be carry-over from other donors' samples. The conserved cysteine and the conserved F or W are not part of the CDR3 here. The order of the fields is V gene, J gene, CDR3 protein.

v_call: TRBV29-1
j_call: TRBJ2-1
cdr3_aa: SVEDLAGGINYNEQF

v_call: TRBV28
j_call: TRBJ1-5
cdr3_aa: ASSHRGHQPQH

v_call: TRBV7-2
j_call: TRBJ1-5
cdr3_aa: ASSLRSGYSNQPQH

v_call: TRBV7-6
j_call: TRBJ1-2
cdr3_aa: ASSFNEGGGQNYGYT

v_call: TRBV6-2/TRBV6-3
j_call: TRBJ2-7
cdr3_aa: ASSPTPGLGNHEQY

v_call: TRBV7-2
j_call: TRBJ2-7
cdr3_aa: ASGQGVIYEQY

v_call: TRBV29-1
j_call: TRBJ1-2
cdr3_aa: SVEKRGANYGYT

v_call: TRBV7-2
j_call: TRBJ2-2
cdr3_aa: ASRLMNTGELF

v_call: TRBV6-2/TRBV6-3
j_call: TRBJ2-7
cdr3_aa: ARSYGAGHLGNYEQY

v_call: TRBV12-3/TRBV12-4
j_call: TRBJ2-7
cdr3_aa: ASSFSGYRDEQY

v_call: TRBV7-9
j_call: TRBJ2-7
cdr3_aa: ASLGLAGAYEQY

v_call: TRBV12-3/TRBV12-4
j_call: TRBJ2-1
cdr3_aa: ASSPPRIPDFSYNEQF

v_call: TRBV6-6
j_call: TRBJ2-7
cdr3_aa: ASSFRTSGPLEQY

v_call: TRBV10-3
j_call: TRBJ2-3
cdr3_aa: AISESGNPTSTDTQY

v_call: TRBV15
j_call: TRBJ1-1
cdr3_aa: ATSRGTGGNTEAF

v_call: TRBV4-1
j_call: TRBJ2-7
cdr3_aa: ASSQGWGRSSYEQY

v_call: TRBV7-9
j_call: TRBJ1-1
cdr3_aa: ASSLGETGIENTEAF

v_call: TRBV7-9
j_call: TRBJ2-3
cdr3_aa: ASSSLERGSTDTQY

v_call: TRBV28
j_call: TRBJ1-5
cdr3_aa: ASSPQRAGLNQPQH

v_call: TRBV7-8
j_call: TRBJ2-5
cdr3_aa: ASSLDDRAEYQETQY

v_call: TRBV12-3/TRBV12-4
j_call: TRBJ1-3
cdr3_aa: ASSSWGGVAGNTIY

v_call: TRBV24-1
j_call: TRBJ2-1
cdr3_aa: ATSEDPLAGGGVSYNEQF

v_call: TRBV6-1
j_call: TRBJ2-3
cdr3_aa: ASSRTGPSTDTQY

v_call: TRBV11-2
j_call: TRBJ2-3
cdr3_aa: ASSLDGGRGTNTQY

v_call: TRBV7-8
j_call: TRBJ2-2
cdr3_aa: ASSSYTTFPGELF

v_call: TRBV27
j_call: TRBJ2-2
cdr3_aa: ASSTSQGTPAFGAGELF

v_call: TRBV24-1
j_call: TRBJ2-2
cdr3_aa: ATSLAGELF

v_call: TRBV7-2
j_call: TRBJ2-2
cdr3_aa: ASSPSFTGELF

v_call: TRBV28
j_call: TRBJ2-7
cdr3_aa: ASKYRTGSPYEQY

v_call: TRBV7-2
j_call: TRBJ1-2
cdr3_aa: ASTPGGGNGYT